The source of this T cell receptor (beta chain) is a study of early T cells in non-severe SARS-CoV-2 infection. Looking at the study overall: Chains stayed unpaired after sequencing of bulk RNA from unsorted whole blood. Whole-study findings and limits: Anti-spike CD8 responses were favored in VDJdb matching, and private and CD4 specificities were missed.

Unique molecular identifiers tagged individual cDNA molecules. TCRdb passed the 5' RACE reads through MiXCR, listing each CDR3 protein once. The sample consists of 25,000 to 35,000 distinct CDR3 sequences, under 7.5% of them appearing once. This clonotype was found many times. Its antigen remains unidentified. V lost 3 bases and J 9 bases, leaving 15 bases between the germline ends. Germline assignment: CDR1 DFQATT and CDR2 SNEGSKA (reference sequence). CDR3 length: 14 residues. The specimen sequenced was whole blood. This TCR was sampled from an adult who was a healthcare worker with PCR-confirmed SARS-CoV-2 infection or an uninfected control (not recorded which). The chain carries TRBV20-1 and TRBJ1-6; D is undetermined. The CDR3 loop reads CSASGGGLGSPLHF. CDR3 nucleotides: TGCAGTGCTAGCGGTGGAGGCCTTGGTTCACCCCTCCACTTT.